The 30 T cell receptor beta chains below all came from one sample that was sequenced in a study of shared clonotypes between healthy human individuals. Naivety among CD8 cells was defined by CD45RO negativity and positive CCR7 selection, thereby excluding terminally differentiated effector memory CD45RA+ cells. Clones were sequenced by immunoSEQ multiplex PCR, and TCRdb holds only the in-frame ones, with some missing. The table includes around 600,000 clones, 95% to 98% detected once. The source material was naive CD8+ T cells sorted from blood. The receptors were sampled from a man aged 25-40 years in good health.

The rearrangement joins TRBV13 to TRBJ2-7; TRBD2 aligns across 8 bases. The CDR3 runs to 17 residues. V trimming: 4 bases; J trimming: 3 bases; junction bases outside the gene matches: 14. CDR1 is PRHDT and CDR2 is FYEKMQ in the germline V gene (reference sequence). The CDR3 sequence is CASSSGFGAGGLYEQYF. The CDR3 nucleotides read TGTGCCAGCAGCTCAGGGTTCGGGGCGGGAGGTCTCTACGAGCAGTACTTC.

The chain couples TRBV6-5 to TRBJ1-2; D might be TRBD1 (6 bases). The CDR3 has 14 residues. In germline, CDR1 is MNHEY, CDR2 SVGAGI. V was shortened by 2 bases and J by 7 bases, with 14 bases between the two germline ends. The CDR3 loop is CASSYGGRSSGYTF. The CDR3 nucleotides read TGTGCCAGCAGTTACGGGGGGCGTTCTAGTGGCTACACCTTC.

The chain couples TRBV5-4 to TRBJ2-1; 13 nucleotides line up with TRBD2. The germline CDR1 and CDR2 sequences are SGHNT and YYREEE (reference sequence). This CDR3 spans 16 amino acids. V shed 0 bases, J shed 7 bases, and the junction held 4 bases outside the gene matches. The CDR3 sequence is CASSLAGTSGTNEQFF. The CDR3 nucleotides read TGTGCCAGCAGCTTGGCCGGGACTAGCGGGACAAATGAGCAGTTCTTC. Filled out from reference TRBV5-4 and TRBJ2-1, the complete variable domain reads ETGVTQSPTHLIKTRGQQVTLRCSSQSGHNTVSWYQQALGQGPQFIFQYYREEENGRGNFPPRFSGLQFPNYSSELNVNALELDDSALYLCASSLAGTSGTNEQFFGPGTRLTVL.

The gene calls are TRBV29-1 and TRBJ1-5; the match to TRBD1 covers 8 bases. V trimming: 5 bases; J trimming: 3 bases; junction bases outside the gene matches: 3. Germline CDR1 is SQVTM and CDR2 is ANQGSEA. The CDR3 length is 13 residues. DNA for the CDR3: TGCAGCGTTCAGGGGGCCTACAATCAGCCCCAGCATTTT. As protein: CSVQGAYNQPQHF.

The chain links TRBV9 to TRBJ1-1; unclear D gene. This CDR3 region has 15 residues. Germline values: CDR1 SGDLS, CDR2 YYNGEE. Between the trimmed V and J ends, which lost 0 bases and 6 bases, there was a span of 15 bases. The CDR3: CASSVVGEDLSEAFF. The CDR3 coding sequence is TGTGCCAGCAGCGTAGTCGGAGAGGACTTATCTGAAGCTTTCTTT.

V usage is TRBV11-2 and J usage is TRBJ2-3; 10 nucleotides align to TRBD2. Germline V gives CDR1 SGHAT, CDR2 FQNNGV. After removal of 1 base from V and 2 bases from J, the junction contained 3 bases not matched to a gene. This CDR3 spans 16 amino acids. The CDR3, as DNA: TGTGCCAGCAGCTTAGGTACTAGCGGGATCACAGATACGCAGTATTTT. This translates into CASSLGTSGITDTQYF.

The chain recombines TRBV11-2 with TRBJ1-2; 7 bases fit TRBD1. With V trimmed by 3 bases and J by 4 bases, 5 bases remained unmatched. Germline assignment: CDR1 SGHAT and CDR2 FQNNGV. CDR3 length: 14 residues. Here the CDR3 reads CASSLSQGIYGYTF. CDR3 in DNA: TGTGCCAGCAGCTTGTCACAGGGGATCTATGGCTACACCTTC.

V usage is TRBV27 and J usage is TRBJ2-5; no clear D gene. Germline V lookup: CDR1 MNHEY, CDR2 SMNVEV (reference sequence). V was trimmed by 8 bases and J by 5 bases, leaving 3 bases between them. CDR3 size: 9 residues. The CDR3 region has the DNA TGTGCCAGCGGGGAGACCCAGTACTTC. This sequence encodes CASGETQYF.

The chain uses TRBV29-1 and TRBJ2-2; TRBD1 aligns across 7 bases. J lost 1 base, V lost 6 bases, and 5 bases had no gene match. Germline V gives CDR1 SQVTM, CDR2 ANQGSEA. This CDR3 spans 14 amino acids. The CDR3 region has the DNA TGCAGCGTGCGGACAGGAAGGAACACCGGGGAGCTGTTTTTT. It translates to CSVRTGRNTGELFF.

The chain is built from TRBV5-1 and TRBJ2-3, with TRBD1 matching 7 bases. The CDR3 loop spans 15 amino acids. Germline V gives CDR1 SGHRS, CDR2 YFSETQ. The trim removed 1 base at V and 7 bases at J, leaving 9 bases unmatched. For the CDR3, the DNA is TGCGCCAGCAGCTTGTACGGGACAGAAGATAATACGCAGTATTTT. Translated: CASSLYGTEDNTQYF.

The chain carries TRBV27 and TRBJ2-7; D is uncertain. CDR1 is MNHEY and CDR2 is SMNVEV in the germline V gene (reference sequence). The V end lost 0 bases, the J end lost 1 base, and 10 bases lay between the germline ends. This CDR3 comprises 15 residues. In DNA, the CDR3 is TGTGCCAGCAGTTTATCTGGGTTATTGTCCTACGAGCAGTACTTC. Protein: CASSLSGLLSYEQYF.

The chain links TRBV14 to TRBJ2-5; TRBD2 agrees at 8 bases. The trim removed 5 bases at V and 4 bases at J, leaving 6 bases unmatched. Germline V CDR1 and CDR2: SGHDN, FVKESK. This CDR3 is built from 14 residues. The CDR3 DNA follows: TGTGCCAGCAGCTTTTCCGGGACTAGAGAGACCCAGTACTTC. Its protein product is CASSFSGTRETQYF.

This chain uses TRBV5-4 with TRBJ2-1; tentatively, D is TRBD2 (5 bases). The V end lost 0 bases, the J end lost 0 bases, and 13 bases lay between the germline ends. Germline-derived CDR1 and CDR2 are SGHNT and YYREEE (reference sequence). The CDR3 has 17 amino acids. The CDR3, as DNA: TGTGCCAGCAGCTTGGATGGGAGCTACGCCTCCTACAATGAGCAGTTCTTC. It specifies CASSLDGSYASYNEQFF.

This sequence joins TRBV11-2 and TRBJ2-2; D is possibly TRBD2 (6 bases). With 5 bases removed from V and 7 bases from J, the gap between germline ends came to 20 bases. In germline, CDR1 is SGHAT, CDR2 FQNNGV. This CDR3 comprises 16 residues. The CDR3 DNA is TGTGCCAGCAGCCGCCTTGGGGACTTCTCAGTCGGGGAGCTGTTTTTT. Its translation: CASSRLGDFSVGELFF.

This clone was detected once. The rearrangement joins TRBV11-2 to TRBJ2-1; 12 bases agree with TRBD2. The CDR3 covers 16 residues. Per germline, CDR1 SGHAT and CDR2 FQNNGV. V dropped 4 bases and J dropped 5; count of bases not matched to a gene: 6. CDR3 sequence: CASSSTSGSPHNEQFF. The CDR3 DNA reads TGTGCCAGCAGCTCGACTAGCGGGAGCCCCCACAATGAGCAGTTCTTC.

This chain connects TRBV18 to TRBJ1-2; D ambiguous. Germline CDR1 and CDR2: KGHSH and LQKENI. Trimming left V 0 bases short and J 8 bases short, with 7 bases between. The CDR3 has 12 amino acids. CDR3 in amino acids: CASSPPGAGYTF. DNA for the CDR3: TGTGCCAGCTCACCACCGGGTGCGGGCTACACCTTC.

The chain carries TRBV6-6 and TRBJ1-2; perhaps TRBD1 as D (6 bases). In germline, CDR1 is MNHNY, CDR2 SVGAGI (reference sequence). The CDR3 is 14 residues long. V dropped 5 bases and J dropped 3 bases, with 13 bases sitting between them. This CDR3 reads CASSRGQVDYGYTF. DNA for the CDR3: TGTGCCAGCAGTCGGGGGCAGGTCGACTATGGCTACACCTTC.

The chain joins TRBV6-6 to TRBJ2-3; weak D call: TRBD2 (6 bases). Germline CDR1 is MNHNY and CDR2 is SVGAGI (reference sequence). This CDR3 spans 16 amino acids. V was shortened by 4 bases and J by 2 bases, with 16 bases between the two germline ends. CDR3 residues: CASSWVPAGTTDTQYF. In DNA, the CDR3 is TGTGCCAGCAGTTGGGTCCCCGCGGGAACCACAGATACGCAGTATTTT.

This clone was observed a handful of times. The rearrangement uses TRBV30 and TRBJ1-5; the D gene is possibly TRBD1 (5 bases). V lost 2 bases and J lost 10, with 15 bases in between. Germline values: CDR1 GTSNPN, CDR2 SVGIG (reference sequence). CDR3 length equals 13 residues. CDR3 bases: TGTGCCTGGAGTCTTCAGGGTAGCGCACCCCAGCATTTT. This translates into CAWSLQGSAPQHF.

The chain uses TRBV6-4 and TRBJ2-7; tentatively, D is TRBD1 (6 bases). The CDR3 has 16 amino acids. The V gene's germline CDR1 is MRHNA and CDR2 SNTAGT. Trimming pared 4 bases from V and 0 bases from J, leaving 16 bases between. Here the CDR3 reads CASSGQGPASSYEQYF. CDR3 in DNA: TGTGCCAGCAGTGGCCAGGGGCCGGCAAGCTCCTACGAGCAGTACTTC.

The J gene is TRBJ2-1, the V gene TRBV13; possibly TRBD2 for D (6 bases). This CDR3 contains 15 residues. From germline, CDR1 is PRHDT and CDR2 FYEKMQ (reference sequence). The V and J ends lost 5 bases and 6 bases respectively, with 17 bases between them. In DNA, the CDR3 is TGTGCCAGCAGCACAATCGGGGGTGTGGGCAATGAGCAGTTCTTC. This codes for CASSTIGGVGNEQFF.

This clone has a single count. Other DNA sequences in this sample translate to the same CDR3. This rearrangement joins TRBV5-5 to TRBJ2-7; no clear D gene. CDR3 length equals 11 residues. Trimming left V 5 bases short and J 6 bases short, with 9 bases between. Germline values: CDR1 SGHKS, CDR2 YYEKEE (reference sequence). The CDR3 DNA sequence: TGTGCCAGCAGTCTCGGCGGCGAGCAGTACTTC. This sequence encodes CASSLGGEQYF.

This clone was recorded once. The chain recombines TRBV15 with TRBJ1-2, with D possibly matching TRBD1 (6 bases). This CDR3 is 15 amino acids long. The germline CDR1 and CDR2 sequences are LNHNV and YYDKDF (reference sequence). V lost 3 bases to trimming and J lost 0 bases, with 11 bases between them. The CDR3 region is CATSRDRSANYGYTF. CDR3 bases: TGTGCCACCAGCAGGGACAGAAGCGCTAACTATGGCTACACCTTC.

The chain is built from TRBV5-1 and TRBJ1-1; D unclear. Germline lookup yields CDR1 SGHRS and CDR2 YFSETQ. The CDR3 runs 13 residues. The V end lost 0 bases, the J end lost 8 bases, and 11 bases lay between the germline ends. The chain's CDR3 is CASSLVMATEAFF. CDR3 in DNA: TGCGCCAGCAGCTTGGTTATGGCCACAGAAGCTTTCTTT.

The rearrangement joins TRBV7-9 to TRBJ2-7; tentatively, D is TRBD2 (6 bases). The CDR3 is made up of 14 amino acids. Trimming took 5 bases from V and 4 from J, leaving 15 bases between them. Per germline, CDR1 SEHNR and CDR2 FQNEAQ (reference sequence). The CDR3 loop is CASSPDPGLYEQYF. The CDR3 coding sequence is TGTGCCAGCAGCCCAGACCCGGGACTGTACGAGCAGTACTTC.

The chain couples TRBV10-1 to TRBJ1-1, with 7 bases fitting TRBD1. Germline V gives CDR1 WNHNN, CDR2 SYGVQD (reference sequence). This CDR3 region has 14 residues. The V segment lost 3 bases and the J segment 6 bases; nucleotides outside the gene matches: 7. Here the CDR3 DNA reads TGCGCCAGCAGTGAATCCAGGACAGGCTCTGAAGCTTTCTTT. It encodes CASSESRTGSEAFF.

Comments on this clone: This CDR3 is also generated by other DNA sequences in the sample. The CDR3 is CASSANTGELFF. The CDR3 coding sequence is TGTGCCAGCAGCGCAAACACCGGGGAGCTGTTTTTT. The chain combines TRBV9 with TRBJ2-2; D call uncertain. Trimming removed 3 bases at V and 2 bases at J, with 2 bases between. Germline lookup yields CDR1 SGDLS and CDR2 YYNGEE. This CDR3 is 12 amino acids long.

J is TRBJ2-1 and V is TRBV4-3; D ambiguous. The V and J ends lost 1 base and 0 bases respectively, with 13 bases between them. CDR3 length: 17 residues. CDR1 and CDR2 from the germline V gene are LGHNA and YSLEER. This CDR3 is CASSQAHQPSSYNEQFF. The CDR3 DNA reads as TGCGCCAGCAGCCAAGCACACCAACCGAGCTCCTACAATGAGCAGTTCTTC.

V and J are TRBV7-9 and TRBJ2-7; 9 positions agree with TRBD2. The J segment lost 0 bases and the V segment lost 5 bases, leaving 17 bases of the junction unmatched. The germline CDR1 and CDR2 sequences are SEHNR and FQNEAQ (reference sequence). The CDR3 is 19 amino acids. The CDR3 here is CASSPPGVDSGSHSYEQYF. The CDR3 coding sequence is TGTGCCAGCAGCCCCCCGGGTGTCGATAGCGGGAGCCACTCCTACGAGCAGTACTTC.

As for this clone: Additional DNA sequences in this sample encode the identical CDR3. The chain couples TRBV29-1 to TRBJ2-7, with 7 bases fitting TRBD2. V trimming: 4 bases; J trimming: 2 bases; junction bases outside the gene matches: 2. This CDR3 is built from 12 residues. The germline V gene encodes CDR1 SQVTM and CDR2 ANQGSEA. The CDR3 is CSVGGSTYEQYF. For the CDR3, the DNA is TGCAGCGTTGGCGGGAGCACCTACGAGCAGTACTTC.